Below, 27 T cell receptor beta chains from the same sample are listed, as sequenced in a study of Tregs in tolerant kidney transplant recipients. The protocol was immunoSEQ multiplex PCR, while the TCRdb copy is restricted to in-frame clones and leaves out a portion. Among 10,000 to 11,000 clones listed, about 90% were seen once. These receptors are not linked to any known antigen. Source: Tregs from blood cultured with allogeneic cells, taken before the transplant. These receptors originate from a human patient who received a combined kidney and bone marrow transplant.

The chain joins TRBV7-9 to TRBJ2-1; either TRBD1 or TRBD2 may supply D (6 bases each). Germline lookup yields CDR1 SEHNR and CDR2 FQNEAQ (reference sequence). This CDR3 contains 13 residues. The germline V and J ends were trimmed by 6 bases and 9 bases, with 15 bases remaining between them. DNA for the CDR3: TGTGCCAGCAGTGGACGGGGGCAAGGTGAGCAGTTCTTC. Translation gives CASSGRGQGEQFF.

This sequence joins TRBV5-4 and TRBJ1-4; D not resolved. Trimming shortened V by 0 bases and J by 0 bases, and 3 bases separated the two germline ends. Looked up from germline, CDR1 is SGHNT and CDR2 is YYREEE (reference sequence). The CDR3 is 14 residues long. This chain's CDR3 is CASSLGATNEKLFF. The CDR3 coding sequence is TGTGCCAGCAGCTTGGGAGCAACTAATGAAAAACTGTTTTTT.

This clone was recorded only once. The chain combines TRBV5-4 with TRBJ1-2, with D perhaps matching TRBD1 (5 bases). V was cut by 4 bases and J by 10 bases, with 20 bases left in between. The CDR3 sequence is 14 residues long. Germline V gene data show CDR1 as SGHNT and CDR2 as YYREEE (reference sequence). The CDR3 DNA reads as TGTGCCAGCAGCCCCGAAGGAGTCCCGGGGCCCTACACCTTC. Encoded protein: CASSPEGVPGPYTF.

The rearrangement uses TRBV27 and TRBJ1-1; the D gene is possibly TRBD1 (6 bases). CDR1 MNHEY and CDR2 SMNVEV come from the germline V gene (reference sequence). V lost 5 bases, J lost 8 bases, and 15 bases lay in between. The CDR3 runs 13 residues. CDR3 sequence (DNA): TGTGCCAGCAGTAACGACAGGACATCCGAAGCTTTCTTT. As protein: CASSNDRTSEAFF.

The J gene is TRBJ1-1, the V gene TRBV30, with D hard to call. This CDR3 region has 14 residues. V lost 0 bases and J 5 bases, leaving 13 bases between the germline ends. Per the germline V gene, CDR1 is GTSNPN and CDR2 is SVGIG (reference sequence). The CDR3 nucleotides read TGTGCCTGGAGTGTAAAAGTGGTAAGGACTGAAGCTTTCTTT. This gives the protein CAWSVKVVRTEAFF.

This clone turned up a few times. This chain links TRBV19 with TRBJ1-3; unclear D gene. V was clipped by 6 bases and J by 2 bases, with 5 bases between them. This CDR3 region has 12 residues. The germline CDR1 and CDR2 sequences are LNHDA and SQIVND (reference sequence). The CDR3 loop is CASRSPGNTIYF. The CDR3 nucleotides are TGTGCCAGTAGGTCCCCTGGAAACACCATATATTTT.

The chain recombines TRBV4-2 with TRBJ1-1; D may be TRBD1 (5 bases). The V end was cut by 0 bases, the J end by 11 bases, with 16 bases between. This CDR3 is 14 amino acids long. Germline V gene data show CDR1 as LGHNA and CDR2 as YNFKEQ. Here the CDR3 reads CASSQDPADMGAFF. CDR3 sequence (DNA): TGTGCCAGCAGCCAAGATCCGGCGGACATGGGGGCTTTCTTT.

The chain recombines TRBV9 with TRBJ1-2, with a possible D match to TRBD1 (6 bases). Germline CDR1 is SGDLS and CDR2 is YYNGEE. Trimming shortened V by 0 bases and J by 8 bases, and 17 bases separated the two germline ends. CDR3 length: 15 amino acids. The CDR3: CASSVGQRWGGGYTF. The CDR3, as DNA: TGTGCCAGCAGCGTAGGACAGCGCTGGGGGGGCGGCTACACCTTC.

This chain joins TRBV11-3 and TRBJ2-3; D is tentatively TRBD1 or TRBD2 (5 bases each). V dropped 2 bases and J dropped 2 bases, with 8 bases sitting between them. CDR1 is SGHNT and CDR2 is YENEEA in the germline V gene. The CDR3 totals 14 residues. This chain's CDR3 is CASSLLGTTDTQYF. The CDR3 coding sequence is TGTGCCAGCAGCTTATTGGGGACCACAGATACGCAGTATTTT.

The chain has TRBV19 and TRBJ1-1; no firm D call. The V end was cut by 4 bases, the J end by 0 bases, with 3 bases between. Germline V gene data show CDR1 as LNHDA and CDR2 as SQIVND (reference sequence). The CDR3 has 12 residues. CDR3 region: CASSNLNTEAFF. DNA for the CDR3: TGTGCCAGTAGTAACCTGAACACTGAAGCTTTCTTT.

This clone was picked up one time. The CDR3 loop reads CASRTSGSTDTQYF. The CDR3 DNA reads as TGTGCCAGCAGAACGAGCGGGAGCACAGATACGCAGTATTTT. This chain uses TRBV7-2 with TRBJ2-3; a possible D gene is TRBD2 (6 bases). V was trimmed by 6 bases and J by 0 bases, leaving 10 bases between them. Germline assignment: CDR1 SGHTA and CDR2 FQGNSA. This CDR3 has 14 amino acids.

This chain links TRBV6-5 with TRBJ2-2, with D possibly being TRBD1 (5 bases). Germline-derived CDR1 and CDR2 are MNHEY and SVGAGI. The CDR3 runs 15 residues. Trimming shortened V by 5 bases and J by 2 bases, and 12 bases separated the two germline ends. Written as DNA, the CDR3 is TGTGCCAGCAGTAGAGCAGGGCCAAACACCGGGGAGCTGTTTTTT. It encodes CASSRAGPNTGELFF.

The rearrangement links TRBV7-9 to TRBJ1-2, with 8 bases identical to TRBD1. The CDR3 spans 13 residues. The germline V gene encodes CDR1 SEHNR and CDR2 FQNEAQ (reference sequence). Unmatched junction bases numbered 4, after V lost 6 bases and J lost 4 bases. The CDR3 region is CASREGQVYGYTF. The DNA for the CDR3 is TGTGCCAGCAGGGAGGGACAGGTCTATGGCTACACCTTC.

The chain has TRBV19 and TRBJ2-2; D is ambiguous. The CDR3 has 13 amino acids. The germline V and J ends were trimmed by 7 bases and 3 bases, with 9 bases remaining between them. Germline V gene sequence: CDR1 LNHDA, CDR2 SQIVND (reference sequence). The CDR3 region has the DNA TGTGCCAGTACCCATTATGACACCGGGGAGCTGTTTTTT. Residues: CASTHYDTGELFF.

V usage is TRBV7-2 and J usage is TRBJ2-3; D not certain. The CDR3 covers 12 residues. V dropped 6 bases and J dropped 6 bases, with 10 bases sitting between them. Germline CDR1 is SGHTA and CDR2 is FQGNSA. In nucleotides, the CDR3 is TGTGCCAGCAGTCAGATGGGGGATACGCAGTATTTT. It specifies CASSQMGDTQYF.

The chain carries TRBV30 and TRBJ1-2; D is uncertain. Germline CDR1 GTSNPN, CDR2 SVGIG (reference sequence). Trimming took off 0 bases at V and 7 bases at J, with 15 bases between the two ends. The CDR3 runs 14 residues. CDR3 nucleotides: TGTGCCTGGAGTGTAAGGCGTTGGGCCCGTGGCTACACCTTC. Translation gives CAWSVRRWARGYTF.

This sequence joins TRBV6-6 and TRBJ2-2; TRBD2 aligns across 8 bases. Germline CDR1 is MNHNY and CDR2 is SVGAGI (reference sequence). V lost 7 bases and J lost 1; bases outside the gene matches: 5. The CDR3 extends over 15 amino acids. The CDR3 sequence is CASTPSGGNTGELFF. CDR3 nucleotide sequence: TGTGCCAGCACCCCCAGCGGGGGGAACACCGGGGAGCTGTTTTTT.

The chain employs TRBV30 and TRBJ1-1, with D unresolved. Trimming removed 0 bases at V and 11 bases at J, with 10 bases between. The germline V gene has CDR1 GTSNPN and CDR2 SVGIG (reference sequence). The length of the CDR3 is 11 residues. Here the CDR3 reads CAWSVQLMAFF. DNA for the CDR3: TGTGCCTGGAGTGTACAGCTAATGGCTTTCTTT.

The rearrangement joins TRBV6-1 to TRBJ2-2, with 13 bases lining up with TRBD2. The junction had 11 bases not matched to a gene; V was cut back by 2 bases and J by 5 bases. Germline CDR1 and CDR2: MNHNS and SASEGT. The CDR3 contains 19 residues. This chain's CDR3 is CASSELLAGGALTTGELFF. The CDR3 region has the DNA TGTGCCAGCAGTGAATTACTAGCGGGAGGGGCTTTGACTACCGGGGAGCTGTTTTTT.

V usage is TRBV7-2 and J usage is TRBJ2-5; TRBD2 matches at 7 bases. CDR1 SGHTA and CDR2 FQGNSA come from the germline V gene. V trimming: 4 bases; J trimming: 2 bases; junction bases outside the gene matches: 7. This CDR3 region has 15 residues. The CDR3 DNA reads TGTGCCAGCAGCTGGCGGGGAGGGGTACAAGAGACCCAGTACTTC. Protein sequence: CASSWRGGVQETQYF.

The V call is TRBV6-5, the J call TRBJ2-1; the D gene is possibly TRBD2 (5 bases). The V gene lost 7 bases and the J gene lost 4 bases, with 11 bases spanning the gap. The germline V gene has CDR1 MNHEY and CDR2 SVGAGI. This CDR3 spans 13 amino acids. CDR3 bases: TGTGCCAGCACTAGCAGACTGTACAATGAGCAGTTCTTC. Its translation: CASTSRLYNEQFF.

The J gene is TRBJ2-3, the V gene TRBV7-9; no definite D call. CDR1 SEHNR and CDR2 FQNEAQ come from the germline V gene (reference sequence). Trimming took 4 bases from V and 3 from J, leaving 20 bases between them. This CDR3 has 17 residues. The chain's CDR3 is CASSSGVGSRVTDTQYF. CDR3 bases: TGTGCCAGCAGCTCAGGCGTCGGGTCAAGGGTTACAGATACGCAGTATTTT.

This chain connects TRBV29-1 to TRBJ1-2, with D perhaps TRBD1 (5 bases). The CDR3 consists of 15 residues. V shed 4 bases and J shed 6 bases, with 21 bases lying between them. From germline, CDR1 is SQVTM and CDR2 ANQGSEA. CDR3 residues: CSVGRDAGLIHGYTF. CDR3 DNA: TGCAGCGTTGGGCGGGACGCGGGGCTGATTCATGGCTACACCTTC.

V usage is TRBV19 and J usage is TRBJ2-7; 8 nucleotides match TRBD2. The ends lost 3 bases at V and 3 bases at J; junction bases unmatched: 7. The CDR3 spans 15 residues. From germline, CDR1 is LNHDA and CDR2 SQIVND (reference sequence). CDR3 DNA sequence: TGTGCCAGTAGTATCGGCGGGAGGTCGGGCTACGAGCAGTACTTC. Amino acid sequence: CASSIGGRSGYEQYF.

The chain combines TRBV9 with TRBJ1-4; a weak D match, TRBD1 (5 bases). The CDR3 runs to 16 residues. Looked up from germline, CDR1 is SGDLS and CDR2 is YYNGEE. V lost 0 bases and J 7 bases, leaving 16 bases between the germline ends. Written as DNA, the CDR3 is TGTGCCAGCAGCGTAGCCCTGGGGACCGAGAGTGAAAAACTGTTTTTT. Protein product: CASSVALGTESEKLFF.

V gene TRBV27 combines with J gene TRBJ2-5; D perhaps matches TRBD2 (6 bases). Judging by the DNA end, TRBJ2-7 fits better; the J call may be wrong. The CDR3 runs to 14 residues. Germline CDR1 is MNHEY and CDR2 is SMNVEV (reference sequence). CDR3 DNA sequence: TGTGCCAGCAGCCGGCCCGGGGGAATGCACGAGCAGTACTTC. This encodes CASSRPGGMHEQYF.

The rearrangement links TRBV28 to TRBJ2-5; maybe TRBD1 (5 bases). Germline assignment: CDR1 MDHEN and CDR2 SYDVKM. The V end was cut by 7 bases, the J end by 2 bases, with 8 bases between. The CDR3 sequence is 12 residues long. CDR3 nucleotide sequence: TGTGCCAGCACTCGACAGCAAGAGACCCAGTACTTC. It yields the protein CASTRQQETQYF. The full variable domain, with the rest looked up from reference TRBV28 and TRBJ2-5, is DVKVTQSSRYLVKRTGEKVFLECVQDMDHENMFWYRQDPGLGLRLIYFSYDVKMKEKGDIPEGYSVSREKKERFSLILESASTNQTSMYLCASTRQQETQYFGPGTRLLVL.